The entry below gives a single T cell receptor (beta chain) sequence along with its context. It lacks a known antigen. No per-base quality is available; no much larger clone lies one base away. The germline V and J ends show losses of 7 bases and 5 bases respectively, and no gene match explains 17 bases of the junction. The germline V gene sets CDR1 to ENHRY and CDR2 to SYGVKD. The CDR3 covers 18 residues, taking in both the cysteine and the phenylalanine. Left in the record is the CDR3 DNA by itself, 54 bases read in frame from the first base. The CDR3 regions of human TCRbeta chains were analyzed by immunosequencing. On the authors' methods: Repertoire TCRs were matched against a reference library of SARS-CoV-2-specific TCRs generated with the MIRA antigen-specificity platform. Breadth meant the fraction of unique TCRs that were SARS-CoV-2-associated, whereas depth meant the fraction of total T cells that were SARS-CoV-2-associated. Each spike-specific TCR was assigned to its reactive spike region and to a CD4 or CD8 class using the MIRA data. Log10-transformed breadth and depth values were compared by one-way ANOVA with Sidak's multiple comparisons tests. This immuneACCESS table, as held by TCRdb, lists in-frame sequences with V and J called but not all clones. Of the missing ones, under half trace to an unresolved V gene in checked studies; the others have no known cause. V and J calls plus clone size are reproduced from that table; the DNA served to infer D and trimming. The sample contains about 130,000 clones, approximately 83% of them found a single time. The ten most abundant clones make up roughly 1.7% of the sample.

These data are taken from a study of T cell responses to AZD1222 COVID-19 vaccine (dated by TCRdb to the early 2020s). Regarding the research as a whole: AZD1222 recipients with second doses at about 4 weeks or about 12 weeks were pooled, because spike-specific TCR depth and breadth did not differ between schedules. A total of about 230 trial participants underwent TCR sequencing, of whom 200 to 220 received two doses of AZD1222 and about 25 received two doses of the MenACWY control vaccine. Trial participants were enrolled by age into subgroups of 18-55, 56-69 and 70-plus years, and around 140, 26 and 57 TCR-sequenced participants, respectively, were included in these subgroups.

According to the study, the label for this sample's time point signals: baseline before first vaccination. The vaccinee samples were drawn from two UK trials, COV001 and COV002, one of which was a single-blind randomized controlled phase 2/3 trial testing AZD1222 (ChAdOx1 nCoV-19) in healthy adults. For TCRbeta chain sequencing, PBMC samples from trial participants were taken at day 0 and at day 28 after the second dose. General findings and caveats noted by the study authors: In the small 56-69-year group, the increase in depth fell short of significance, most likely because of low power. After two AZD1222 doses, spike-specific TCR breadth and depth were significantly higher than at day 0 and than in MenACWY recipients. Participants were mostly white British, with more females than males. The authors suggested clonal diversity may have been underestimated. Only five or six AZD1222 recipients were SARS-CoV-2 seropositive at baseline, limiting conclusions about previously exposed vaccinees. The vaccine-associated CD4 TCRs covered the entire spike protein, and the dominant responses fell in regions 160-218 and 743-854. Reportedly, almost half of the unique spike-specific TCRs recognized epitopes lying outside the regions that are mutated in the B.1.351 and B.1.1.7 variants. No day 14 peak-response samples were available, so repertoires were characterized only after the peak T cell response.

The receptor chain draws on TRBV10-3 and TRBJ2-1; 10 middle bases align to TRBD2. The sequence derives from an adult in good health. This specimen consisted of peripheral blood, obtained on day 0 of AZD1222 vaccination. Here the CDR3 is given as CAITESLAGRGKNNEQFF. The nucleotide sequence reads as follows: TGTGCCATCACCGAGTCACTAGCGGGACGAGGGAAAAACAATGAGCAGTTCTTC.